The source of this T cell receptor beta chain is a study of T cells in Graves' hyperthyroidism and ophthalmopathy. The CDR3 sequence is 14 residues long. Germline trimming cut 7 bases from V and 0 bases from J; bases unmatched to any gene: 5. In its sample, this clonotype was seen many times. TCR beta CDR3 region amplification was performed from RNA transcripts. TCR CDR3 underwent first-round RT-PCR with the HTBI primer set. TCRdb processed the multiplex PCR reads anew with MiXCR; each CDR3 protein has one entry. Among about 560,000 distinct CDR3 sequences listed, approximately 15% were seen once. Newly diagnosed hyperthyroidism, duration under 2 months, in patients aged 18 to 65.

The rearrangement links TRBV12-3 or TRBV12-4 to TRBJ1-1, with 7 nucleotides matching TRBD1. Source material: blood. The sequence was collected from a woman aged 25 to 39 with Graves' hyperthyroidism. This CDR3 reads CASTRQGVNTEAFF. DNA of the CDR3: TGTGCCAGCACCCGACAGGGAGTGAACACTGAAGCTTTCTTT.